The present entry profiles one TCR beta chain with its context. This clonotype was detected only a few times. Its antigen remains unidentified. Per-nucleotide qualities are absent, and no much larger clonotype sits a single base away. The sample comes from a study of T-cell reconstitution after alpha-beta-depleted transplantation in children (dated by TCRdb to about 2016). The study in broad terms: The study quantitatively tracked T-cell immune reconstitution after TCRalphabeta/CD19-depleted allogeneic hematopoietic cell transplantation in children using TCR repertoire profiling.

The germline ends are 12 bases apart after V is trimmed by 4 bases and J by 5 bases. In the germline V gene, CDR1 corresponds to MNHEY and CDR2 to SVGAGI. CDR3 length: 15 amino acids, cysteine to phenylalanine. Only CDR3 DNA is held: 45 bases, read in frame from base 1. The library came from PCR. The listed sequencing device is Illumina HiSeq 2500. TCR libraries were prepared with molecular barcoding, using unique molecular identifiers to normalize TCRbeta repertoire quantification. In TCRdb, the public reads were trimmed at Q25 with fastp and aligned with MiXCR, with productive beta chains retained. Entries that share a CDR3 protein sequence are merged under the most common genes and DNA. In all, the sample holds around 680,000 distinct CDR3 sequences, and 16% of those were seen once. 1.1% of the sample rests with the top ten.

The specimen was PBMCs from the stem cell graft donor, collected from the stem cell graft. This receptor chain uses TRBV6-5 and TRBJ1-6, and possibly TRBD1, on 6 matching bases. The sequence was collected from a human donor who donated a stem cell graft to a child with acute myeloid leukemia. The CDR3 reads as follows: CASSFDRPDNSPLHF. The DNA sequence follows: TGTGCCAGCAGTTTTGACAGGCCAGATAATTCACCCCTCCACTTT.